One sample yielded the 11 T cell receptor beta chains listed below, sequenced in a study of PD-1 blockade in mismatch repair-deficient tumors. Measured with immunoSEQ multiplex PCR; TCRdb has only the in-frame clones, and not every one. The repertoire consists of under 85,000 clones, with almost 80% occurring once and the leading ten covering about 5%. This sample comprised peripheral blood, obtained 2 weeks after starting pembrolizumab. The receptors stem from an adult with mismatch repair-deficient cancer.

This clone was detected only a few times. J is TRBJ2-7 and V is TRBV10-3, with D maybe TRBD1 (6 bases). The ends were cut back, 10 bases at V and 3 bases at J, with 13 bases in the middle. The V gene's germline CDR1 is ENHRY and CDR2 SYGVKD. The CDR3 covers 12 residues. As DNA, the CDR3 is TGTGCCACCACCGGGACACACTACGAGCAGTACTTC. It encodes CATTGTHYEQYF.

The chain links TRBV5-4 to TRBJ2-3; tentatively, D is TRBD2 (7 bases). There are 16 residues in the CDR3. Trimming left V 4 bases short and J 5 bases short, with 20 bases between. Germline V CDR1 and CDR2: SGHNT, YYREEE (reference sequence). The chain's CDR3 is CASSTGGGSFLDTQYF. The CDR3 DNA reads TGTGCCAGCAGCACGGGGGGCGGGAGTTTTTTAGATACGCAGTATTTT.

CDR3 nucleotide sequence: TGTGCCACCAAGGGAGCGACAACACAGTACTTC. Residues: CATKGATTQYF. The V and J genes are TRBV25-1 and TRBJ2-7; D may be TRBD2 (5 bases). The CDR3 is 11 amino acids. V lost 10 bases and J lost 10, with 17 bases in between. Germline lookup yields CDR1 MGHDK and CDR2 SYGVNS.

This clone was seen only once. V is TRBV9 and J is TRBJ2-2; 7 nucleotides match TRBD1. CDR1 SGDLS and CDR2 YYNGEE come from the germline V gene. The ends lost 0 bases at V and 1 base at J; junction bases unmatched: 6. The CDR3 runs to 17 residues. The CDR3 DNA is TGTGCCAGCAGCGTAGTGAGGGACAGTGAGAACACCGGGGAGCTGTTTTTT. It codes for CASSVVRDSENTGELFF.

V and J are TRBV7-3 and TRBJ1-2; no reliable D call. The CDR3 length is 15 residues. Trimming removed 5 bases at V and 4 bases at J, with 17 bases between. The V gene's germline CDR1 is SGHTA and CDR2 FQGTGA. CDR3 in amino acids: CASSLMLGPSYGYTF. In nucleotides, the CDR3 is TGTGCCAGCAGCCTGATGTTGGGCCCAAGCTATGGCTACACCTTC.

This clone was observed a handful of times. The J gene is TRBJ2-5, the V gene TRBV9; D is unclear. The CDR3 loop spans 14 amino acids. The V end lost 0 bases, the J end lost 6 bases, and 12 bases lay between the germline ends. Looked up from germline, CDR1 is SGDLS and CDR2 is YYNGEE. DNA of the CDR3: TGTGCCAGCAGCGTAGCCTACCTGGGGAAGACCCAGTACTTC. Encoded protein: CASSVAYLGKTQYF.

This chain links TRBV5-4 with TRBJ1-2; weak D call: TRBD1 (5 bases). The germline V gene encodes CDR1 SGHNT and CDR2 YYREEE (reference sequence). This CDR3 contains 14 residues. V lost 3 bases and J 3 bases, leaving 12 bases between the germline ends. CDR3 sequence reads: CASSSAGHDYGYTF. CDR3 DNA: TGTGCCAGCAGCTCGGCGGGGCACGACTATGGCTACACCTTC.

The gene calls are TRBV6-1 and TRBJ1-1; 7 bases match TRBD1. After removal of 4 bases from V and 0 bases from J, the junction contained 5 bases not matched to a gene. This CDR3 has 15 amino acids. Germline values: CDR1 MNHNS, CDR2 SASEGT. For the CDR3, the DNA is TGTGCCAGCAGTGGGGCAGGGACAGTGAACACTGAAGCTTTCTTT. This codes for CASSGAGTVNTEAFF.

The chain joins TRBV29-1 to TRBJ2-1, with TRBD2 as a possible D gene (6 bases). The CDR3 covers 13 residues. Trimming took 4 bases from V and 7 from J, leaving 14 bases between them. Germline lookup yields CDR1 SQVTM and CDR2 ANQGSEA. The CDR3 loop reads CSVVGGSGNEQFF. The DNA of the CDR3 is TGCAGCGTTGTTGGAGGGTCTGGGAATGAGCAGTTCTTC.

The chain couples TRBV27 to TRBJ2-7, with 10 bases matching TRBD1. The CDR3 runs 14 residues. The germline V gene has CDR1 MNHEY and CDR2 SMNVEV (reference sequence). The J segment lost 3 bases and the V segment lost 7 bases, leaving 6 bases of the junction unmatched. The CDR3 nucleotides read TGTGCCAGCACTTCCGGGACAGGGGTCTACGAGCAGTACTTC. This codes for CASTSGTGVYEQYF.

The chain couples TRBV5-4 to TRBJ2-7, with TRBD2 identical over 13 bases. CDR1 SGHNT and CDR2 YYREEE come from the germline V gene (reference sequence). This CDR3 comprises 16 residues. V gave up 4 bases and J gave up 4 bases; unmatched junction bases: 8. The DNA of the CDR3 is TGTGCCAGCAGCACAACAGGACTAGCGGGAGCTTACGAGCAGTACTTC. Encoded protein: CASSTTGLAGAYEQYF.